This T cell receptor (beta chain) was sequenced in a study of blood T cell repertoires in COVID-19 (dated by TCRdb to between 2020 and 2021). For the wider study: The collaborator samples originated in the United States, Italy and Spain and spanned the acute and convalescent phases of COVID-19. The prospective study material was composed of cDNA or gDNA derived from T cells, B-cell-depleted T cells, or PBMCs. Subjects who had been exposed to COVID-19, were actively infected with it, or had recovered from it provided the deeply sampled blood TCRbeta repertoires that made up the dataset. The repertoires were made available in a free public database intended to serve as a resource for research on the immune response to SARS-CoV-2. The samples were drawn from two sources: the first 160 participants of the ongoing ImmuneRACE study, and 1,000 to 1,500 subjects contributed by 6 global collaborators. Nearly every sample came with metadata listing a de-identified subject ID, COVID-19 status, age in years and sex. HLA class I and class II types, where available, came from metadata supplied by the sample provider rather than from assay-based typing. General study outcomes and caveats: How much clinical and demographic metadata was included differed by source and by participant, and the metadata was provided uncurated.

The collaborating institutions used their own protocols to collect whole blood in K2EDTA tubes. For TCRbeta analysis, collaborator samples were shipped as frozen whole blood, as isolated PBMCs, or as DNA extracted from either sample type. CDR1 and CDR2 were assigned from the germline V gene (reference sequence) as LNHDA and SQIVND. The germline ends are 13 bases apart after V is trimmed by 2 bases and J by 2 bases. The CDR3 numbers 16 residues from cysteine through phenylalanine. Kept here is only the CDR3 DNA, which spans 48 bases and is read in frame from base 1. TCRbeta CDR3 regions were amplified from genomic DNA using the immunoSEQ Assay, a bias-controlled multiplex PCR. Per the original workflow: The number of nucleated cells in each sample was estimated from the amplification of reference gene primers within the assay. To quantify the absolute abundance of each unique TCRbeta CDR3 rearrangement, sequence reads were collapsed and filtered. For each sample, productive Simpson clonality was calculated as the square root of Simpson's diversity index over productive rearrangements. The table comes from immuneACCESS by way of TCRdb, which keeps in-frame sequences with V and J called. Part of the clones is missing from these tables; in studies checked, under half for an unresolved V gene and the rest for unknown reasons. For V, J and clone size, that table is used; D and trimming come from the DNA. In all, the sample holds more than 75,000 clones, and approximately 89% of those were seen once. The ten largest clones capture roughly 2.3% of the sample.

In the case of this clone: No cognate antigen has been identified for it. No quality values exist for individual bases; no much larger clone is one base distant.

This receptor chain uses TRBV19 and TRBJ1-5, and perhaps TRBD1 as D gene, on 5 matching bases. The sequencing input was peripheral blood. This TCR was recovered from a man between 45 and 60 years old with acute or convalescent COVID-19. For the CDR3, the sequence is CASSIYGGSRNQPQHF. The DNA is TGTGCCAGTAGTATATACGGGGGTTCCCGCAATCAGCCCCAGCATTTT.